This paragraph covers one TCR beta chain sequence. What it binds is not known. The sample is drawn from a study of T-cell reconstitution after alpha-beta-depleted transplantation in children. CDR1 and CDR2 from the germline V gene are SGDLS and YYNGEE. V lost 5 bases to trimming and J lost 2 bases; unmatched junction nucleotides: 5. The CDR3 is 14 residues long. General study results and limits: When one year had passed after transplant, most T-cell counts and diversity came from newly produced T cells. Roughly two months post-transplant, alpha-beta T cells reportedly originated from several hundred graft clones that had expanded. Where some patients showed high TCRbeta diversity at day 60, it came from recipient T cells and thymic progenitors that had survived.

Researchers prepared the TCRbeta library using unique molecular identifiers, the study reports. From the PCR reads, TCRdb called clonotypes with MiXCR, one entry per CDR3 protein. The table has roughly 340,000 distinct CDR3 sequences, around 15% seen once; the top ten hold around 43%. The sample was PBMCs, mostly from graft donor cells, taken 360 days after TCRalphabeta/CD19-depleted stem cell transplant. V usage is TRBV9 and J usage is TRBJ2-3; 7 bases fit TRBD1. The sequence came from a male patient under 10 years old who had a stem cell transplant for acute lymphoblastic leukemia, so the T cells may come from the graft donor. CDR3 DNA sequence: TGTGCCAGCAGGAGCGACAGGGACACAGATACGCAGTATTTT. Translation: CASRSDRDTDTQYF.